This T cell receptor beta chain stems from a study of blood T cells in healthy people across ages. Study-wide results and caveats: More naive CD4+ cells and higher diversity were found in long-lived than in aged donors.

CDR1 and CDR2 from the germline V gene are MDHEN and SYDVKM. J gave up 0 bases and V 6 bases, and 3 bases lay outside the gene matches. This CDR3 is built from 14 residues. The authors ran a second PCR of about 7 to 12 cycles using a sample-barcoded 5' primer and a J-beta primer mix. A 12-random-nucleotide template-switch adaptor tagged each cDNA molecule. MiXCR, applied by TCRdb to the 5' RACE reads, yields one record per CDR3 protein. The table shows 1.5 million to 2 million distinct CDR3 sequences, with about 35% occurring only once. This clonotype has at least ten counts. Its antigen is not known. The receptor's source is a woman in her twenties or thirties in good health. This chain connects TRBV28 to TRBJ2-3, with 7 bases fitting TRBD1. Sequenced sample: blood. The DNA of the CDR3 is TGTGCCAGCAGCTCAGGGGGTAGCACAGATACGCAGTATTTT. It codes for CASSSGGSTDTQYF.